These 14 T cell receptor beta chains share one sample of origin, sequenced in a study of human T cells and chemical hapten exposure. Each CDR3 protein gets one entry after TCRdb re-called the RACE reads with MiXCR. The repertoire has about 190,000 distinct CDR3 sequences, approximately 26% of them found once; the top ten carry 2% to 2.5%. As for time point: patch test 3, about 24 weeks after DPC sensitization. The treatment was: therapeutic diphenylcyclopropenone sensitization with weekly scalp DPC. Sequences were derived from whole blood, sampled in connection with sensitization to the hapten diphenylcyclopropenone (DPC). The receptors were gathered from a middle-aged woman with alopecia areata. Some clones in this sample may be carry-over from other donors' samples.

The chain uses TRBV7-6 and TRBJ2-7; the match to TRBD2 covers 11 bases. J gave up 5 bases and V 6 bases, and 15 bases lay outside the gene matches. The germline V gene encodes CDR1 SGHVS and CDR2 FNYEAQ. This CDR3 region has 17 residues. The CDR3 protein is CASSPAGATSGINEQYF. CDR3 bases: TGTGCCAGCAGTCCCGCGGGAGCGACTAGCGGGATCAACGAGCAGTACTTC.

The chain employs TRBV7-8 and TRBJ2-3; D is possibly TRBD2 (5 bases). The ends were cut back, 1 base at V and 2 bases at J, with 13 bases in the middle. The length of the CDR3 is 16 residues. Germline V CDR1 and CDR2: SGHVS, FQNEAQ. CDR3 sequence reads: CASSLDPHGVTDTQYF. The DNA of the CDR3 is TGTGCCAGCAGCTTAGACCCCCACGGGGTCACAGATACGCAGTATTTT.

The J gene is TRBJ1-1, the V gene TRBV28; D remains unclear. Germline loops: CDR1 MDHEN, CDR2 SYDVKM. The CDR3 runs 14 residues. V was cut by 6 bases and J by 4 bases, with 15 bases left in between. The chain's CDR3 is CASRSRWGFTEAFF. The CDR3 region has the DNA TGTGCCAGCAGATCAAGATGGGGTTTCACTGAAGCTTTCTTT.

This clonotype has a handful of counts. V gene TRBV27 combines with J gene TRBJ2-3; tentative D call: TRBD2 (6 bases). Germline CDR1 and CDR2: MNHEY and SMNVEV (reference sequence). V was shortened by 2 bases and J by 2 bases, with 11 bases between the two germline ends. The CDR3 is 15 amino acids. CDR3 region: CASSLNRLDTDTQYF. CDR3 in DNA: TGTGCCAGCAGTTTAAACCGACTAGACACAGATACGCAGTATTTT.

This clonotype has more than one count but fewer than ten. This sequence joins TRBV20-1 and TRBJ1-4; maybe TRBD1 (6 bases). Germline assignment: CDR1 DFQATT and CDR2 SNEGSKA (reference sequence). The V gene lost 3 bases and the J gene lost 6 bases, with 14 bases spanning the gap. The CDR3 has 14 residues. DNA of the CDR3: TGCAGTGCTAGGCGCAGGGGCGGAGATGAAAAACTGTTTTTT. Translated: CSARRRGGDEKLFF.

The CDR3 loop is CATSASEPLAGGPYNEQFF. DNA of the CDR3: TGTGCCACCAGTGCTTCGGAACCACTAGCGGGAGGGCCTTACAATGAGCAGTTCTTC. The chain couples TRBV24-1 to TRBJ2-1; the match to TRBD2 covers 13 bases. The CDR3 has 19 residues. In germline, CDR1 is KGHDR, CDR2 SFDVKD. J was trimmed by 4 bases and V by 5 bases; bases with no gene match: 13.

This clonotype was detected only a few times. The CDR3 DNA reads as TGTGCCAGCACCTGGCGGGGCGGGGGTAACACCGGGGAGCTGTTTTTT. This gives the protein CASTWRGGGNTGELFF. The chain uses TRBV11-2 and TRBJ2-2; 7 positions match TRBD2. Looked up from germline, CDR1 is SGHAT and CDR2 is FQNNGV. Trimming removed 7 bases from V and 2 bases from J; junction bases left unmatched: 10. The CDR3 is made up of 16 amino acids.

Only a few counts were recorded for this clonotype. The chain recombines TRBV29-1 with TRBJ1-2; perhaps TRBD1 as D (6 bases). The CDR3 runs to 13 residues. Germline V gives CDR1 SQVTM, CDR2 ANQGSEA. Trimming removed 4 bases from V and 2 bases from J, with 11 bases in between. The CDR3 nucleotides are TGCAGCGTTGGAAGGGGGGAAAACTATGGCTACACCTTC. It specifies CSVGRGENYGYTF.

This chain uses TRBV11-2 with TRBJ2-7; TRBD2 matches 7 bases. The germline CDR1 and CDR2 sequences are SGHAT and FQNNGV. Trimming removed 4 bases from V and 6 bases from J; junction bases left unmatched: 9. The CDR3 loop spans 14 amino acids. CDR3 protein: CASSSFRDYVEQYF. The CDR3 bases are TGTGCCAGCAGCTCGTTTAGGGACTACGTCGAGCAGTACTTC. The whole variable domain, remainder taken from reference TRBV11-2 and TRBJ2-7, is EAGVAQSPRYKIIEKRQSVAFWCNPISGHATLYWYQQILGQGPKLLIQFQNNGVVDDSQLPKDRFSAERLKGVDSTLKIQPAKLEDSAVYLCASSSFRDYVEQYFGPGTRLTVT.

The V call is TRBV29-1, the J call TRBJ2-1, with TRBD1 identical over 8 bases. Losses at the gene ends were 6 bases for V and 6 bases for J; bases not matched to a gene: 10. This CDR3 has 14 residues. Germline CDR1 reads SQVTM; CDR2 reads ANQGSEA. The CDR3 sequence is CSVLGQGRSNEQFF. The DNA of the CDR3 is TGCAGCGTCCTTGGACAGGGCCGTTCCAATGAGCAGTTCTTC.

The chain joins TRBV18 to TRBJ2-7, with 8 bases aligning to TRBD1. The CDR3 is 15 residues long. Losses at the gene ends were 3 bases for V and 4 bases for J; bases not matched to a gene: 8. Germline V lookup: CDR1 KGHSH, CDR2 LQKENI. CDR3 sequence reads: CASSPWTGPMYEQYF. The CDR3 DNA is TGTGCCAGCTCACCCTGGACAGGGCCCATGTACGAGCAGTACTTC.

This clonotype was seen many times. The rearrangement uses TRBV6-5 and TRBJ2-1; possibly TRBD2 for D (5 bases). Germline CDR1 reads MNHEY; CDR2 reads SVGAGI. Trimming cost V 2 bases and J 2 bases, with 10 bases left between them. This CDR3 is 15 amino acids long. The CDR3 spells CASSYPGSAYNEQFF. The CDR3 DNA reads TGTGCCAGCAGTTACCCGGGTAGCGCCTACAATGAGCAGTTCTTC.

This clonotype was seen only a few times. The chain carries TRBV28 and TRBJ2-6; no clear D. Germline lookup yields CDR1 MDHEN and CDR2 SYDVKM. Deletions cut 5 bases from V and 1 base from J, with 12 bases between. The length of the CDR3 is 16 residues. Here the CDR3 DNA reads TGTGCCAGCAGTCCCCCCCCCCAGTCTGGGGCCAACGTCCTGACTTTC. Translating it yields CASSPPPQSGANVLTF.

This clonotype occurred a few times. CDR3 region: CASSPMGNSPLHF. CDR3 DNA sequence: TGTGCCAGCAGCCCGATGGGGAATTCACCCCTCCACTTT. J is TRBJ1-6 and V is TRBV7-9, with no clear D. Per the germline V gene, CDR1 is SEHNR and CDR2 is FQNEAQ (reference sequence). The CDR3 length is 13 residues. V shed 5 bases and J shed 7 bases, with 9 bases lying between them.